This TCR beta chain was retrieved from a study of naive and memory T cell subsets. Overall study results and limits: There was no ground truth to check naive and memory subset results.

An equimolar mix of two oligonucleotides served as the beta constant-region primer for TRBC1 and TRBC2. The ligated cDNA underwent four PCR rounds using SP2 and nested alpha and beta constant-region primers. The cDNA 3' end received a ligated single-stranded oligonucleotide carrying the SP2 primer and a 12-nucleotide UMI. TCRdb re-called the UMI-ligation and nested PCR reads with MiXCR, one entry per CDR3 protein. The sample has 8,500 to 10,000 distinct CDR3 sequences; roughly 5.4% are singletons. The sample holds many counts of this clonotype. Antigen: not known. Sorting gates: effector memory CD45RA-CD27-, EMRA CD45RA+CD27-. This receptor was obtained from a human donor in good health. Sequencing used CD4+ TEMRA cells from blood. Subset: effector memory re-expressing CD45RA, CD45RA+ CD27-.

In nucleotides, the CDR3 is TGTGCCTGGTCAAAAGAACTAGCGGGAGGGGAGCAGTTCTTC. It yields the protein CAWSKELAGGEQFF. The genes are TRBV30 and TRBJ2-1, with TRBD2 identical over 13 bases. The CDR3 is made up of 14 amino acids. The ends lost 5 bases at V and 10 bases at J; junction bases unmatched: 8. The germline V gene has CDR1 GTSNPN and CDR2 SVGIG (reference sequence).